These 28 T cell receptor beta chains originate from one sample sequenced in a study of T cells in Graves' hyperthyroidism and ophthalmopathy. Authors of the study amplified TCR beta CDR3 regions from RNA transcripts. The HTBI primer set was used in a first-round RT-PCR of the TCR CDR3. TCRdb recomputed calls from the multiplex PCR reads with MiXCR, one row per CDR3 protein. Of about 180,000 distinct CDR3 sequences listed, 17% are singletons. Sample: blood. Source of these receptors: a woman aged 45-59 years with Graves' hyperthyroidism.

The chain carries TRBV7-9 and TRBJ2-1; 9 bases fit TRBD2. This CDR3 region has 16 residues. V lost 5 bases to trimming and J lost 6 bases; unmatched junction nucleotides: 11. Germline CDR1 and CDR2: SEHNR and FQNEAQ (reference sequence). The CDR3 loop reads CASSPLGGGDSNEQFF. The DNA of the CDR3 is TGTGCCAGCAGCCCGCTTGGCGGGGGGGATTCCAATGAGCAGTTCTTC.

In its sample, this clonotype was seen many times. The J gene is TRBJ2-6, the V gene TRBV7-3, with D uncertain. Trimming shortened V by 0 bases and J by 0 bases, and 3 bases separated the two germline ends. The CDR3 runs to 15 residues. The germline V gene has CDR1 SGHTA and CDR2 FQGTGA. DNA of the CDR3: TGTGCCAGCAGCTTAACTGACTCTGGGGCCAACGTCCTGACTTTC. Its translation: CASSLTDSGANVLTF.

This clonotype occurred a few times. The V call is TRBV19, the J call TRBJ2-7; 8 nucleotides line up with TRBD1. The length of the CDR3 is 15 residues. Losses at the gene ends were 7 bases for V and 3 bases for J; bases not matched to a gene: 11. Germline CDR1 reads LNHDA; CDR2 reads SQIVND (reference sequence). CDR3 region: CASTMGGTGYYEQYF. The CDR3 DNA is TGTGCCAGTACCATGGGCGGGACAGGTTACTACGAGCAGTACTTC.

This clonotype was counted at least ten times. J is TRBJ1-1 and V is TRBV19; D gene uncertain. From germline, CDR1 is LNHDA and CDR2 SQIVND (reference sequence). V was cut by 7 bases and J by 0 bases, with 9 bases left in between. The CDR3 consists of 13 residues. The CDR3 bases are TGTGCCAGTATGGACGGAATGAACACTGAAGCTTTCTTT. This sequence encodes CASMDGMNTEAFF.

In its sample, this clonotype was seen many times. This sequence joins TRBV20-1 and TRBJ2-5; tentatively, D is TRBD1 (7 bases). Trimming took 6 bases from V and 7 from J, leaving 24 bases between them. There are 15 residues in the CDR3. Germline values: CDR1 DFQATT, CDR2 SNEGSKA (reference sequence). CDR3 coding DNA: TGCAGTGCCGGCAGGGGGGCCCCCTTCGATGGGACCCAGTACTTC. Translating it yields CSAGRGAPFDGTQYF.

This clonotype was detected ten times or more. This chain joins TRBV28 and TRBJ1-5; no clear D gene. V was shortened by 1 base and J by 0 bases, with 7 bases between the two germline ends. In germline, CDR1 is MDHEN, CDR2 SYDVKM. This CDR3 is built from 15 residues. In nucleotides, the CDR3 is TGTGCCAGCAGTTTATACGCGGATAGCAATCAGCCCCAGCATTTT. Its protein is CASSLYADSNQPQHF. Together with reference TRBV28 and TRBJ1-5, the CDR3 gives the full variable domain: DVKVTQSSRYLVKRTGEKVFLECVQDMDHENMFWYRQDPGLGLRLIYFSYDVKMKEKGDIPEGYSVSREKKERFSLILESASTNQTSMYLCASSLYADSNQPQHFGDGTRLSIL.

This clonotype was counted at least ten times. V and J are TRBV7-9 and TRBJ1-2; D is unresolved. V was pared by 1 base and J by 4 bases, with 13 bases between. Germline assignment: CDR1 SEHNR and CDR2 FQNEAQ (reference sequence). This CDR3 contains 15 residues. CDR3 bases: TGTGCCAGCAGCTTAGGAATACAGTCCCTCTATGGCTACACCTTC. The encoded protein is CASSLGIQSLYGYTF.

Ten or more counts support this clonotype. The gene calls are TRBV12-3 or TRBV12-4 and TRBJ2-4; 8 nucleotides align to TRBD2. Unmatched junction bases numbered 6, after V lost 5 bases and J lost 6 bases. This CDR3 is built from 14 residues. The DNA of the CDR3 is TGTGCCAGCAGTCTAGGACTAGCCGGAAACATTCAGTACTTC. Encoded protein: CASSLGLAGNIQYF.

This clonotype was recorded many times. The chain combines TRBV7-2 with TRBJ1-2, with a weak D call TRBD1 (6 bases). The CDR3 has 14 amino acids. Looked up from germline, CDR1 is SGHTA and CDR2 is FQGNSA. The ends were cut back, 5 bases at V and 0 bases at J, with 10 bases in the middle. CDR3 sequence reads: CASSLQGANYGYTF. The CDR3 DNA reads TGTGCCAGCAGCCTACAGGGAGCTAACTATGGCTACACCTTC.

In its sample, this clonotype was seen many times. This chain's CDR3 is CASSSTLSKTEAFF. CDR3 in DNA: TGTGCCAGCAGCTCAACTCTCTCTAAGACTGAAGCTTTCTTT. The rearrangement uses TRBV9 and TRBJ1-1; D unclear. This CDR3 has 14 residues. V was clipped by 4 bases and J by 5 bases, with 15 bases between them. Germline CDR1 and CDR2: SGDLS and YYNGEE.

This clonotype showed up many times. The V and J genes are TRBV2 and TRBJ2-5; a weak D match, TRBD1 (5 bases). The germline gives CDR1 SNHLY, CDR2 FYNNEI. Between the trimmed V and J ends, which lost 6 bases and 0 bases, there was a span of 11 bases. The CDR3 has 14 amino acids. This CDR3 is CASSKDIYQETQYF. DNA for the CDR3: TGTGCCAGCAGCAAGGACATTTACCAAGAGACCCAGTACTTC.

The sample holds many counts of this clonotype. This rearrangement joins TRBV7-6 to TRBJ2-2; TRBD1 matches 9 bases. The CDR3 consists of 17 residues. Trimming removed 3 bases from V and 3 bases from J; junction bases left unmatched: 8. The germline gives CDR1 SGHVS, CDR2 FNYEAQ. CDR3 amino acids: CASSLMDRGGDTGELFF. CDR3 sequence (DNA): TGTGCCAGCAGCTTGATGGACAGGGGAGGCGACACCGGGGAGCTGTTTTTT.

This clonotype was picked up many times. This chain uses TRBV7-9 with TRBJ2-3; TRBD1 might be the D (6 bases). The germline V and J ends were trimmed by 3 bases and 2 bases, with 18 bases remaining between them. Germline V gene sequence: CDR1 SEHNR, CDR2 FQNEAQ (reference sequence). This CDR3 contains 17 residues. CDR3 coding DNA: TGTGCCAGCAGCTTTCCAACATCAGGGGCTACCACAGATACGCAGTATTTT. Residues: CASSFPTSGATTDTQYF.

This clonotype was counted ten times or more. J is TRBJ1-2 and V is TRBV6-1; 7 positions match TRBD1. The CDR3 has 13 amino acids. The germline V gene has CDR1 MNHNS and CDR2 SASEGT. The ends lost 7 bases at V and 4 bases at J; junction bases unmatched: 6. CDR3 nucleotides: TGTGCCAGCACCAGACAGGGCTCCTATGGCTACACCTTC. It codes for CASTRQGSYGYTF.

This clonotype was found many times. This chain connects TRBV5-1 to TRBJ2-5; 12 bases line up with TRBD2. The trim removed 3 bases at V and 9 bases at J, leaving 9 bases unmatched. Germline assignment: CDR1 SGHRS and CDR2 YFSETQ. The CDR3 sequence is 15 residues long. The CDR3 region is CASSSSSGGALSQYF. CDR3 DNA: TGCGCCAGCAGCTCGTCTAGCGGGGGGGCCTTGTCCCAGTACTTC.

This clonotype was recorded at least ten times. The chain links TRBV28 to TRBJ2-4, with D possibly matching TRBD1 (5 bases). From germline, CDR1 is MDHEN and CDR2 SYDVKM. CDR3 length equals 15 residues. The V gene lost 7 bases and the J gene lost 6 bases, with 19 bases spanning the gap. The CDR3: CASTPKGILGNIQYF. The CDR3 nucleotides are TGTGCCAGCACACCGAAGGGGATTTTAGGAAACATTCAGTACTTC.

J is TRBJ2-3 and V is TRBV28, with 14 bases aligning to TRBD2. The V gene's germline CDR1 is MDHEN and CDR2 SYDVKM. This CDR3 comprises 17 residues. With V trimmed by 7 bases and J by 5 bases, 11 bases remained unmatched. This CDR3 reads CASTTTRGTSGRDTQYF. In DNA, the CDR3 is TGTGCCAGCACCACCACCCGCGGGACTAGCGGGAGAGATACGCAGTATTTT.

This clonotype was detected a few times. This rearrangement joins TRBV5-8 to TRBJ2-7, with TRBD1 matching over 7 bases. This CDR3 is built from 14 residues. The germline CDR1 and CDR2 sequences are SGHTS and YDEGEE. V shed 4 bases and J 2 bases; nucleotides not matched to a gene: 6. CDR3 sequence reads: CASSPWDSPYEQYF. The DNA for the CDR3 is TGTGCCAGCAGCCCCTGGGACAGCCCCTACGAGCAGTACTTC.

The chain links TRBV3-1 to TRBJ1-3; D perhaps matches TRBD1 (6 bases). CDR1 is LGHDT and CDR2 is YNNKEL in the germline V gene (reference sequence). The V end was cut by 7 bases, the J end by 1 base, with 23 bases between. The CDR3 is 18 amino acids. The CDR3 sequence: CASNRPSGGHRSGNTIYF. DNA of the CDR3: TGTGCCAGCAATCGGCCGTCTGGGGGGCACAGATCTGGAAACACCATATATTTT.

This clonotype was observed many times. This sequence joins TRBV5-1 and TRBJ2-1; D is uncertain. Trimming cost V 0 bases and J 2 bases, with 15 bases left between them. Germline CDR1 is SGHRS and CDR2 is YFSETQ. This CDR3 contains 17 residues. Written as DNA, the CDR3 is TGCGCCAGCAGCTTGGCGGACCGATCACGCACCTACAATGAGCAGTTCTTC. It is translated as CASSLADRSRTYNEQFF.

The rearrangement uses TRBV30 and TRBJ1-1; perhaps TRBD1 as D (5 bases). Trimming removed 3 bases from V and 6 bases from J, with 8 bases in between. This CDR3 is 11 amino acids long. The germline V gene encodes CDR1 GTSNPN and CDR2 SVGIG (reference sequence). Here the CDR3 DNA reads TGTGCCTGGAGAGGGGAGGCTGAAGCTTTCTTT. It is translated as CAWRGEAEAFF.

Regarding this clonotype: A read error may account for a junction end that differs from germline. The CDR3 region has the DNA TGTGCCAGCCCACCCACAGGGGGCCTAAATAATGAAAAACTGTTTTTT. Translation: CASPPTGGLNNEKLFF. The chain links TRBV18 to TRBJ1-4; TRBD1 agrees at 9 bases. CDR3 length: 16 residues. Germline values: CDR1 KGHSH, CDR2 LQKENI.

The CDR3 DNA reads as TGTGCCAGCAGTGAAGCTCCGGGACAGAGCGGGGTGGGGCAGTTCTTC. This encodes CASSEAPGQSGVGQFF. The chain combines TRBV2 with TRBJ2-1; tentatively, D is TRBD1 or TRBD2 (7 bases each). Trimming took 0 bases from V and 12 from J, leaving 21 bases between them. There are 16 residues in the CDR3. The V gene's germline CDR1 is SNHLY and CDR2 FYNNEI. Supplemented by reference TRBV2 and TRBJ2-1, the full variable domain reads EPEVTQTPSHQVTQMGQEVILRCVPISNHLYFYWYRQILGQKVEFLVSFYNNEISEKSEIFDDQFSVERPDGSNFTLKIRSTKLEDSAMYFCASSEAPGQSGVGQFFGPGTRLTVL.

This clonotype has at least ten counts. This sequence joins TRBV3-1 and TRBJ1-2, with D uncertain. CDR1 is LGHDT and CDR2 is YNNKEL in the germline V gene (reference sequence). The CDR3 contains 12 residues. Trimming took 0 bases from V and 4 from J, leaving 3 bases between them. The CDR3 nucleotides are TGTGCCAGCAGCCAAGATGGCTATGGCTACACCTTC. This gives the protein CASSQDGYGYTF.

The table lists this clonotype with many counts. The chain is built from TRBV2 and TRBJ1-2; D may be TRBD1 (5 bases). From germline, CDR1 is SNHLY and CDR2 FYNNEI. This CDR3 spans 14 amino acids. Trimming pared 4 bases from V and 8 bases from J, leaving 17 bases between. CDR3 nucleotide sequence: TGTGCCAGCAGTGTCGTCGGGCCAGGGAAGGGCTACACCTTC. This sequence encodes CASSVVGPGKGYTF.

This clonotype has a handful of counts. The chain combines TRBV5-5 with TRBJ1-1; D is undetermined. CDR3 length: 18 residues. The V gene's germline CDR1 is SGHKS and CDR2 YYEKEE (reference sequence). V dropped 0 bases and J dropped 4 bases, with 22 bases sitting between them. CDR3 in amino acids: CASSLDRQLNPRSTEAFF. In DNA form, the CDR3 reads TGTGCCAGCAGCTTGGATCGGCAATTGAACCCTCGGAGCACTGAAGCTTTCTTT.

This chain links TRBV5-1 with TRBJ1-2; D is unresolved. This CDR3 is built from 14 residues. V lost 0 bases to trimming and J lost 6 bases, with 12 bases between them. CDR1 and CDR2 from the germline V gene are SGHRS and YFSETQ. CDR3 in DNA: TGCGCCAGCAGCTTGGATCCCTCAAGGGATGGCTACACCTTC. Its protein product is CASSLDPSRDGYTF.

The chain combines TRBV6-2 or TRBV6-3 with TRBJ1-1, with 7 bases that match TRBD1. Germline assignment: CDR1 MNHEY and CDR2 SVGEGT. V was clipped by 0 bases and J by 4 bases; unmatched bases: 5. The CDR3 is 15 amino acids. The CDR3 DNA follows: TGTGCCAGCAGTTACTCGGAAGGGGGCGGCACTGAAGCTTTCTTT. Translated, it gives CASSYSEGGGTEAFF.